Listed here are 21 T cell receptor beta chains from one sample, sequenced in a study of T cells in Graves' hyperthyroidism and ophthalmopathy. Regions amplified from RNA transcripts were the TCR beta CDR3 regions. The HTBI primer set drove a first-round RT-PCR of the TCR CDR3. TCRdb re-analysed the multiplex PCR reads in MiXCR, keeping a single row per CDR3 protein. The repertoire holds hundreds of thousands of distinct CDR3 sequences, with over 35% as singletons. The source material was blood. These receptors were taken from a man aged 18 to 30 with Graves' hyperthyroidism.

This clonotype showed up just a few times. V and J are TRBV2 and TRBJ1-1, with D unclear. V lost 3 bases and J lost 2, with 16 bases in between. The CDR3 runs to 16 residues. CDR1 is SNHLY and CDR2 is FYNNEI in the germline V gene. Written as DNA, the CDR3 is TGTGCCAGCAGTGACCGTCCCCAGCACCTTAACACTGAAGCTTTCTTT. Translated: CASSDRPQHLNTEAFF.

Many counts were recorded for this clonotype. This chain uses TRBV29-1 with TRBJ1-1; 8 nucleotides match TRBD1. The CDR3 covers 11 residues. The germline V gene encodes CDR1 SQVTM and CDR2 ANQGSEA. With V trimmed by 8 bases and J by 3 bases, 2 bases remained unmatched. CDR3 in DNA: TGCAGCTCGGACAGGGACACTGAAGCTTTCTTT. Its translation: CSSDRDTEAFF.

This clonotype was seen more than once but under ten times. J is TRBJ2-5 and V is TRBV9, with TRBD2 identical over 8 bases. The CDR3 runs to 13 residues. V shed 4 bases and J 6 bases; nucleotides not matched to a gene: 5. Germline V gene data show CDR1 as SGDLS and CDR2 as YYNGEE. The CDR3 spells CASSLGTRKTQYF. The CDR3 nucleotides read TGTGCCAGCAGCCTTGGGACTAGAAAGACCCAGTACTTC.

The chain is built from TRBV2 and TRBJ2-7; D is possibly TRBD2 (5 bases). The CDR3 contains 15 residues. Germline CDR1 reads SNHLY; CDR2 reads FYNNEI. V lost 3 bases and J lost 5, with 17 bases in between. The CDR3 nucleotides read TGTGCCAGCAGTGAGGAGGCCCCCGCGCGGGACGAGCAGTACTTC. It codes for CASSEEAPARDEQYF.

The chain employs TRBV5-5 and TRBJ1-1; TRBD1 might be the D (6 bases). The germline CDR1 and CDR2 sequences are SGHKS and YYEKEE (reference sequence). This CDR3 spans 16 amino acids. With 0 bases removed from V and 1 base from J, the gap between germline ends came to 13 bases. The CDR3 is CASSLGGRGSNTEAFF. The CDR3 nucleotides read TGTGCCAGCAGCTTGGGAGGGAGGGGGTCGAACACTGAAGCTTTCTTT. Looking up the rest from reference TRBV5-5 and TRBJ1-1 gives the full variable domain: DAGVTQSPTHLIKTRGQQVTLRCSPISGHKSVSWYQQVLGQGPQFIFQYYEKEERGRGNFPDRFSARQFPNYSSELNVNALLLGDSALYLCASSLGGRGSNTEAFFGQGTRLTVV.

This clonotype was recorded a few times. The rearrangement links TRBV9 to TRBJ2-5; TRBD1 aligns across 7 bases. The ends lost 3 bases at V and 1 base at J; junction bases unmatched: 12. CDR1 SGDLS and CDR2 YYNGEE come from the germline V gene. The CDR3 totals 17 residues. The CDR3 spells CASSEQGTPTSQETQYF. CDR3 DNA sequence: TGTGCCAGCAGCGAACAGGGGACACCCACCTCCCAAGAGACCCAGTACTTC.

V and J are TRBV10-3 and TRBJ1-5; TRBD1 agrees at 7 bases. CDR1 and CDR2 from the germline V gene are ENHRY and SYGVKD. This CDR3 has 20 residues. V was clipped by 10 bases and J by 11 bases; unmatched bases: 35. The CDR3 is CATRGQPGLAGRKGRETQHF. In nucleotides, the CDR3 is TGTGCCACGAGGGGACAGCCGGGACTAGCGGGCCGCAAAGGCAGGGAGACCCAGCATTTT.

This clonotype was found many times. The rearrangement uses TRBV29-1 and TRBJ2-7; D uncertain. Germline V lookup: CDR1 SQVTM, CDR2 ANQGSEA. Trimming removed 0 bases at V and 1 base at J, with 10 bases between. CDR3 size: 14 residues. This CDR3 reads CSVEDRTESYEQYF. The CDR3 DNA reads TGCAGCGTTGAAGATAGAACCGAGTCCTACGAGCAGTACTTC.

This clonotype was seen repeatedly, ten times or more. This chain joins TRBV5-1 and TRBJ1-5, with unresolved D. Trimming left V 0 bases short and J 3 bases short, with 10 bases between. The germline CDR1 and CDR2 sequences are SGHRS and YFSETQ. CDR3 length: 15 amino acids. CDR3 nucleotides: TGCGCCAGCAGCTTGGCAGCAGGCCACAATCAGCCCCAGCATTTT. Translation gives CASSLAAGHNQPQHF. Supplemented by reference TRBV5-1 and TRBJ1-5, the full variable domain reads KAGVTQTPRYLIKTRGQQVTLSCSPISGHRSVSWYQQTPGQGLQFLFEYFSETQRNKGNFPGRFSGRQFSNSRSEMNVSTLELGDSALYLCASSLAAGHNQPQHFGDGTRLSIL.

This clonotype was seen a single time. The chain recombines TRBV4-1 with TRBJ2-7, with D possibly matching TRBD1 (8 bases). Germline V gene sequence: CDR1 MGHRA, CDR2 YSYEKL. Trimming took 6 bases from V and 4 from J, leaving 25 bases between them. This CDR3 contains 17 residues. The CDR3 nucleotides read TGCGCCAGCAGTCTGGGGGGGGGAGGACAGGGAATATACGAGCAGTACTTC. Translated, it gives CASSLGGGGQGIYEQYF.

V usage is TRBV2 and J usage is TRBJ2-2; D is ambiguous. The CDR3 extends over 13 amino acids. V was pared by 5 bases and J by 4 bases, with 8 bases between. In germline, CDR1 is SNHLY, CDR2 FYNNEI. Here the CDR3 DNA reads TGTGCCAGCAGTTCAGGAGTCACCGGGGAGCTGTTTTTT. It specifies CASSSGVTGELFF.

This clonotype was detected only a few times. The chain joins TRBV9 to TRBJ2-5; D may match TRBD1 or TRBD2 (8 bases each). Germline lookup yields CDR1 SGDLS and CDR2 YYNGEE. The CDR3 runs 15 residues. V shed 4 bases and J shed 5 bases, with 18 bases lying between them. The CDR3 reads CASSTDRGGGETQYF. The CDR3 DNA follows: TGTGCCAGCAGCACAGACAGGGGCGGGGGGGAGACCCAGTACTTC.

The count of this clonotype is one. The chain recombines TRBV19 with TRBJ1-2, with 11 bases that match TRBD1. Germline assignment: CDR1 LNHDA and CDR2 SQIVND (reference sequence). V gave up 9 bases and J gave up 6 bases; unmatched junction bases: 6. The CDR3 is 13 amino acids. The DNA of the CDR3 is TGTGCCAGCATCCGGACAGGGGGCGATGGCTACACCTTC. This translates into CASIRTGGDGYTF.

To note about this clonotype: It is likely a read error, because the conserved phenylalanine at the end of the CDR3 is missing. The genes are TRBV19 and TRBJ1-1; D gene unclear. The V end lost 7 bases, the J end lost 0 bases, and 12 bases lay between the germline ends. CDR1 and CDR2 (germline): LNHDA, SQIVND (reference sequence). This CDR3 is 14 amino acids long. The CDR3 coding sequence is TGTGCCAGTAATCCCGACACGATGAACACTGAAGCTTTCTCT. It translates to CASNPDTMNTEAFS.

The rearrangement links TRBV7-8 to TRBJ1-1; D is undetermined. The CDR3 has 12 amino acids. Per the germline V gene, CDR1 is SGHVS and CDR2 is FQNEAQ. Trimming took 6 bases from V and 9 from J, leaving 14 bases between them. This CDR3 reads CASRNPSGKAFF. CDR3 DNA sequence: TGTGCCAGCAGGAACCCCAGTGGGAAAGCTTTCTTT.

In its sample, this clonotype was seen many times. CDR3: CASSWGGTGDVGSPLHF. CDR3 nucleotide sequence: TGTGCCAGCAGCTGGGGGGGGACAGGGGACGTAGGATCACCCCTCCACTTT. The rearrangement uses TRBV6-5 and TRBJ1-6; 10 bases map to TRBD1. CDR3 length: 17 amino acids. Unmatched junction bases numbered 15, after V lost 6 bases and J lost 10 bases. Germline values: CDR1 MNHEY, CDR2 SVGAGI.

This clonotype occurred a few times. This chain links TRBV20-1 with TRBJ2-7; 10 bases agree with TRBD2. J was trimmed by 3 bases and V by 3 bases; bases with no gene match: 8. This CDR3 spans 15 amino acids. Germline CDR1 is DFQATT and CDR2 is SNEGSKA (reference sequence). The CDR3 loop reads CSASDWTSGRYEQYF. CDR3 nucleotides: TGCAGTGCTAGCGACTGGACTAGCGGACGCTACGAGCAGTACTTC.

This clonotype was observed a handful of times. This chain uses TRBV7-8 with TRBJ1-1, with D perhaps TRBD1 (5 bases). Germline V lookup: CDR1 SGHVS, CDR2 FQNEAQ. Trimming removed 0 bases at V and 11 bases at J, with 16 bases between. This CDR3 is 14 amino acids long. This CDR3 reads CASSLATTHGGAFF. The CDR3 DNA reads TGTGCCAGCAGCTTAGCCACTACTCATGGGGGGGCTTTCTTT.

This clonotype was counted between two and nine times. V is TRBV16 and J is TRBJ1-4; 9 nucleotides align to TRBD1. The CDR3 contains 16 residues. With V trimmed by 3 bases and J by 2 bases, 4 bases remained unmatched. CDR1 KGHSY and CDR2 FQNENV come from the germline V gene. The CDR3 region has the DNA TGTGCCAGCAGCCATACAGGGGGCGCGACTAATGAAAAACTGTTTTTT. Residues: CASSHTGGATNEKLFF. Complete variable domain (other parts from reference TRBV16 and TRBJ1-4): GEEVAQTPKHLVRGEGQKAKLYCAPIKGHSYVFWYQQVLKNEFKFLISFQNENVFDETGMPKERFSAKCLPNSPCSLEIQATKLEDSAVYFCASSHTGGATNEKLFFGSGTQLSVL.

This clonotype was found a few times. The J gene is TRBJ1-6, the V gene TRBV5-6, with 7 bases that match TRBD1. CDR3 length equals 17 residues. Trimming at V came to 4 bases and at J to 7 bases, leaving 14 bases not matched to a gene. CDR1 and CDR2 from the germline V gene are SGHDT and YYEEEE. The CDR3 sequence: CASSKDDRADWNSPLHF. CDR3 sequence (DNA): TGTGCCAGCAGCAAGGATGACAGGGCGGATTGGAATTCACCCCTCCACTTT.

This chain links TRBV11-2 with TRBJ2-2, with TRBD1 as a possible D gene (6 bases). Per the germline V gene, CDR1 is SGHAT and CDR2 is FQNNGV. This CDR3 has 16 residues. V was trimmed by 4 bases and J by 0 bases, leaving 12 bases between them. CDR3 DNA: TGTGCCAGCAGCTACTGGACAGCCGCGAACACCGGGGAGCTGTTTTTT. Protein product: CASSYWTAANTGELFF. The full variable domain, rest sourced from reference TRBV11-2 and TRBJ2-2, is EAGVAQSPRYKIIEKRQSVAFWCNPISGHATLYWYQQILGQGPKLLIQFQNNGVVDDSQLPKDRFSAERLKGVDSTLKIQPAKLEDSAVYLCASSYWTAANTGELFFGEGSRLTVL.